These 6 T cell receptor beta chains were sequenced from one sample in a study of cytomegalovirus exposure and HLA in healthy donors. Primers included in the PCR were 60 Vbeta and 13 Jbeta primers. Some clones are missing from TCRdb's copy, which holds only in-frame ones; the method was immunoSEQ multiplex PCR. The table lists about 160,000 clones, around 82% of them singletons. Sequenced: PBMCs. These TCRs come from a man aged 50-59 years in good health and CMV-seropositive.

This chain links TRBV7-2 with TRBJ1-5; no clear D gene. Germline CDR1 is SGHTA and CDR2 is FQGNSA. This CDR3 comprises 16 residues. Deletions cut 2 bases from V and 3 bases from J, with 14 bases between. The CDR3 spells CASSLLGVYDNQPQHF. The CDR3 DNA follows: TGTGCCAGCAGCTTACTGGGAGTCTATGACAATCAGCCCCAGCATTTT. Drawing the rest from reference TRBV7-2 and TRBJ1-5, the complete variable domain is GAGVSQSPSNKVTEKGKDVELRCDPISGHTALYWYRQSLGQGLEFLIYFQGNSAPDKSGLPSDRFSAERTGGSVSTLTIQRTQQEDSAVYLCASSLLGVYDNQPQHFGDGTRLSIL.

This clone was seen a handful of times. The chain uses TRBV9 and TRBJ1-2, with D unresolved. Germline CDR1 is SGDLS and CDR2 is YYNGEE. This CDR3 region has 15 residues. The V end was cut by 1 base, the J end by 8 bases, with 18 bases between. This CDR3 reads CASSVSWADRRGYTF. CDR3 nucleotide sequence: TGTGCCAGCAGCGTATCGTGGGCAGATCGCAGGGGCTACACCTTC.

This clone was recorded once. The chain is built from TRBV5-1 and TRBJ2-6; 11 nucleotides match TRBD1. The CDR3 loop spans 18 amino acids. After removal of 4 bases from V and 3 bases from J, the junction contained 9 bases not matched to a gene. CDR1 SGHRS and CDR2 YFSETQ come from the germline V gene. The chain's CDR3 is CASSARDRGAYGANVLTF. The CDR3 DNA reads as TGCGCCAGCAGCGCCCGGGACAGGGGGGCGTATGGGGCCAACGTCCTGACTTTC.

V is TRBV5-6 and J is TRBJ1-2, with no clear D. The CDR3 is 14 amino acids. Germline CDR1 SGHDT, CDR2 YYEEEE. V was cut by 3 bases and J by 1 base, with 10 bases left in between. This chain's CDR3 is CASSWLRDNYGYTF. The CDR3, as DNA: TGTGCCAGCAGCTGGCTCCGGGATAACTATGGCTACACCTTC.

The rearrangement joins TRBV5-1 to TRBJ1-2; 11 bases agree with TRBD1. After removal of 3 bases from V and 5 bases from J, the junction contained 6 bases not matched to a gene. Germline V gene sequence: CDR1 SGHRS, CDR2 YFSETQ. The CDR3 sequence is 15 residues long. Here the CDR3 reads CASSWGDRGEYGYTF. CDR3 DNA: TGCGCCAGCAGCTGGGGGGACAGGGGGGAATATGGCTACACCTTC.

This chain connects TRBV9 to TRBJ2-3, with D possibly being TRBD2 (6 bases). The CDR3 has 16 amino acids. Germline lookup yields CDR1 SGDLS and CDR2 YYNGEE. The ends were cut back, 3 bases at V and 2 bases at J, with 16 bases in the middle. In DNA, the CDR3 is TGTGCCAGCAGCGAAGGGGCCGGGACTTACACAGATACGCAGTATTTT. Encoded protein: CASSEGAGTYTDTQYF.